The 25 T cell receptor beta chains below come from one sample, sequenced in a study of shared clonotypes between healthy human individuals. The repertoire was sequenced with immunoSEQ multiplex PCR; TCRdb's copy has only in-frame clones and lacks some. The table includes 1 million to 1.3 million clones, 75% to 85% detected once. Sequencing was performed on memory CD4+ T cells from PBMCs. Subset denoted: CD45RA-negative fraction. Receptor source: a man younger than 35 in good health. Some clones in this sample may be carry-over from other donors' samples.

J is TRBJ1-5 and V is TRBV10-3, with D uncertain. Trimming took off 8 bases at V and 4 bases at J, with 15 bases between the two ends. This CDR3 region has 14 residues. Germline assignment: CDR1 ENHRY and CDR2 SYGVKD. In DNA, the CDR3 is TGTGCCATCCCCCCATGCGACCGAAATCAGCCCCAGCATTTT. Translating it yields CAIPPCDRNQPQHF.

The CDR3 protein is CASSLDLIGASYYEQYF. The CDR3 DNA sequence: TGTGCCAGCAGCTTAGATCTTATAGGGGCCTCCTACTACGAGCAGTACTTC. This chain uses TRBV11-2 with TRBJ2-7; the D gene is possibly TRBD1 (5 bases). The V end was cut by 0 bases, the J end by 3 bases, with 18 bases between. CDR3 length: 17 amino acids. Germline assignment: CDR1 SGHAT and CDR2 FQNNGV.

The CDR3 loop reads CASGAYTDTQYF. For the CDR3, the DNA is TGTGCCAGCGGGGCCTACACAGATACGCAGTATTTT. The J gene is TRBJ2-3, the V gene TRBV28; tentatively, D is TRBD1 (5 bases). The germline V and J ends were trimmed by 8 bases and 2 bases, with 8 bases remaining between them. The CDR3 is made up of 12 amino acids. Germline V gene data show CDR1 as MDHEN and CDR2 as SYDVKM. Full variable domain (remainder filled in from reference TRBV28 and TRBJ2-3): DVKVTQSSRYLVKRTGEKVFLECVQDMDHENMFWYRQDPGLGLRLIYFSYDVKMKEKGDIPEGYSVSREKKERFSLILESASTNQTSMYLCASGAYTDTQYFGPGTRLTVL.

This clone was picked up one time. The J gene is TRBJ1-2, the V gene TRBV6-1; perhaps TRBD1 as D (5 bases). This CDR3 region has 14 residues. Trimming pared 2 bases from V and 7 bases from J, leaving 14 bases between. In germline, CDR1 is MNHNS, CDR2 SASEGT. CDR3 coding DNA: TGTGCCAGCAGTGAATGGGCAGGGACCACTGGCTACACCTTC. Translated, it gives CASSEWAGTTGYTF.

The chain links TRBV5-1 to TRBJ2-3; D gene ambiguous. Trimming stripped 4 bases from V and 3 bases from J, with 12 bases between. The CDR3 length is 14 residues. Germline V lookup: CDR1 SGHRS, CDR2 YFSETQ. CDR3 loop: CASSGAAVTDTQYF. CDR3 nucleotide sequence: TGCGCCAGCAGCGGCGCGGCGGTGACAGATACGCAGTATTTT.

This clone was found a few times. The chain couples TRBV30 to TRBJ1-5; D call uncertain. This CDR3 has 14 amino acids. Germline CDR1 is GTSNPN and CDR2 is SVGIG (reference sequence). The V gene lost 2 bases and the J gene lost 0 bases, with 8 bases spanning the gap. The CDR3 is CAWSIGDSNQPQHF. As DNA, the CDR3 is TGTGCCTGGAGTATCGGTGATAGCAATCAGCCCCAGCATTTT.

V is TRBV28 and J is TRBJ1-1; the match to TRBD1 covers 8 bases. The ends lost 7 bases at V and 6 bases at J; junction bases unmatched: 10. The CDR3 length is 14 residues. Germline CDR1 and CDR2: MDHEN and SYDVKM. The CDR3 protein is CASNIPGGESEAFF. In DNA form, the CDR3 reads TGTGCCAGCAACATTCCAGGGGGCGAGTCTGAAGCTTTCTTT.

This clone was detected only a few times. The genes are TRBV28 and TRBJ2-7, with 10 bases fitting TRBD2. V gave up 6 bases and J gave up 2 bases; unmatched junction bases: 10. CDR3 length equals 16 residues. CDR1 and CDR2 (germline): MDHEN, SYDVKM. The CDR3 DNA reads TGTGCCAGCAGCGACAGGGGACTAGCGCGTCCCTACGAGCAGTACTTC. As protein: CASSDRGLARPYEQYF.

This clone was observed a handful of times. The same CDR3 arises from other DNA sequences in this sample as well. V is TRBV2 and J is TRBJ1-1; D not certain. The germline V and J ends were trimmed by 2 bases and 4 bases, with 8 bases remaining between them. Germline V lookup: CDR1 SNHLY, CDR2 FYNNEI. This CDR3 has 13 residues. The CDR3 coding sequence is TGTGCCAGCAGTGAATCGGGGATCACTGAAGCTTTCTTT. This sequence encodes CASSESGITEAFF.

Comment on this clone: The same CDR3 also results from other DNA sequences found in this sample. The chain's CDR3 is CAWSVSRDTEAFF. In DNA form, the CDR3 reads TGTGCCTGGAGTGTATCGCGTGACACTGAAGCTTTCTTT. The rearrangement uses TRBV30 and TRBJ1-1; D not resolved. The V and J ends lost 0 bases and 3 bases respectively, with 8 bases between them. Germline V gives CDR1 GTSNPN, CDR2 SVGIG (reference sequence). The CDR3 extends over 13 amino acids.

This chain links TRBV5-6 with TRBJ2-3, with D maybe TRBD2 (5 bases). CDR1 SGHDT and CDR2 YYEEEE come from the germline V gene. V shed 5 bases and J shed 2 bases, with 12 bases lying between them. The CDR3 spans 14 residues. CDR3 sequence: CASRDSETTDTQYF. The CDR3 DNA follows: TGTGCCAGCAGGGACTCAGAGACCACAGATACGCAGTATTTT.

The rearrangement joins TRBV7-9 to TRBJ2-1; 7 bases agree with TRBD2. There are 15 residues in the CDR3. Germline trimming cut 0 bases from V and 7 bases from J; bases unmatched to any gene: 6. CDR1 and CDR2 (germline): SEHNR, FQNEAQ (reference sequence). CDR3: CASSLARAGRNEQFF. The CDR3 DNA reads TGTGCCAGCAGCTTAGCGCGAGCGGGAAGGAATGAGCAGTTCTTC.

J is TRBJ2-5 and V is TRBV7-9; perhaps TRBD1 as D (7 bases). Germline lookup yields CDR1 SEHNR and CDR2 FQNEAQ (reference sequence). The CDR3 consists of 19 residues. The ends were cut back, 2 bases at V and 5 bases at J, with 27 bases in the middle. CDR3 sequence (DNA): TGTGCCAGCAGCTTACGGGGGATAATCCACAGGGGACGTACGGAGACCCAGTACTTC. It encodes CASSLRGIIHRGRTETQYF.

The chain joins TRBV7-6 to TRBJ2-3, with TRBD2 identical over 8 bases. CDR3 length: 15 residues. CDR1 is SGHVS, CDR2 FNYEAQ, per germline. The trim removed 2 bases at V and 3 bases at J, leaving 4 bases unmatched. This CDR3 is CASSLWASGTDTQYF. CDR3 nucleotide sequence: TGTGCCAGCAGCTTATGGGCTAGCGGGACAGATACGCAGTATTTT.

The chain couples TRBV2 to TRBJ1-1; 9 positions agree with TRBD1. The CDR3 contains 15 residues. The trim removed 5 bases at V and 0 bases at J, leaving 4 bases unmatched. Germline V gives CDR1 SNHLY, CDR2 FYNNEI. The CDR3 sequence: CASSQQGAVNTEAFF. The CDR3 DNA follows: TGTGCCAGCAGTCAACAGGGGGCTGTGAACACTGAAGCTTTCTTT.

The chain couples TRBV2 to TRBJ2-3; no reliable D call. V was pared by 10 bases and J by 10 bases, with 15 bases between. Germline V gene lookup returns CDR1 SNHLY and CDR2 FYNNEI. This CDR3 has 11 residues. The CDR3 DNA is TGTGCCACCACTCCCTTAGCTGCGCAGTATTTT. This codes for CATTPLAAQYF.

The rearrangement joins TRBV5-5 to TRBJ1-2; possible D gene TRBD1, 6 bases. The V gene's germline CDR1 is SGHKS and CDR2 YYEKEE (reference sequence). The CDR3 is made up of 14 amino acids. V gave up 0 bases and J gave up 5 bases, with 11 bases separating them. The CDR3, as DNA: TGTGCCAGCAGCTTGGGAGGACAGAGTTATGGCTACACCTTC. This gives the protein CASSLGGQSYGYTF.

This clone came up once. The J gene is TRBJ1-2, the V gene TRBV19; no reliable D call. Deletions cut 3 bases from V and 8 bases from J, with 19 bases between. Germline loops: CDR1 LNHDA, CDR2 SQIVND (reference sequence). The CDR3 has 15 residues. The CDR3 nucleotides are TGTGCCAGTAGTATCCTTGGTGGCGGGTCTGACGGCTACACCTTC. This gives the protein CASSILGGGSDGYTF.

The chain uses TRBV6-5 and TRBJ2-7, with 12 bases lining up with TRBD1. This CDR3 contains 15 residues. Germline loops: CDR1 MNHEY, CDR2 SVGAGI. Trimming took 8 bases from V and 5 from J; bases not matched to a gene: 10. The CDR3 DNA reads as TGTGCCAGCTCTACCCGGGACAGGGGGCTCAACGAGCAGTACTTC. Protein: CASSTRDRGLNEQYF.

The chain is built from TRBV14 and TRBJ2-1, with 16 bases aligning to TRBD2. The V gene end was trimmed by 1 base and the J gene end by 0 bases; junction bases not matched to a gene: 6. In germline, CDR1 is SGHDN, CDR2 FVKESK. The CDR3 loop spans 20 amino acids. CDR3 loop: CASSQGGTSGRAGSYNEQFF. The DNA of the CDR3 is TGTGCCAGCAGCCAAGGCGGGACTAGCGGGAGGGCAGGCTCCTACAATGAGCAGTTCTTC.

Turning to this clone: Other DNA sequences within the sample encode an identical CDR3. V usage is TRBV28 and J usage is TRBJ2-5, with D perhaps TRBD2 (6 bases). From germline, CDR1 is MDHEN and CDR2 SYDVKM. Trimming pared 2 bases from V and 5 bases from J, leaving 9 bases between. The CDR3 length is 13 residues. The CDR3 bases are TGTGCCAGCAGTTTAGCGGGGAGGGAGACCCAGTACTTC. Translated: CASSLAGRETQYF.

The gene calls are TRBV19 and TRBJ1-2, with D perhaps matching TRBD1 (5 bases). CDR3 length: 17 residues. The germline V and J ends were trimmed by 4 bases and 7 bases, with 25 bases remaining between them. Germline-derived CDR1 and CDR2 are LNHDA and SQIVND (reference sequence). The CDR3 DNA follows: TGTGCCAGTAGTAGAGTTGGGACGGACGGTGCAAGAAGTGGCTACACCTTC. Translation gives CASSRVGTDGARSGYTF.

The chain has TRBV10-3 and TRBJ2-1; D call uncertain. Trimming shortened V by 4 bases and J by 15 bases, and 19 bases separated the two germline ends. Per germline, CDR1 ENHRY and CDR2 SYGVKD. The CDR3 is 13 amino acids. The CDR3 DNA reads as TGTGCCATCAGTGCGGCCGAGGAACAGCCTGGGTTCTTC. Translation gives CAISAAEEQPGFF.

The chain uses TRBV21-1 and TRBJ1-1. TRBV21-1 is flagged as a pseudogene. The CDR3 is 13 amino acids. The DNA of the CDR3 is TGTGCCAGCGCAGACTGGGGGGTCACTGAAGCTTTCTTT. It yields the protein CASADWGVTEAFF.

This CDR3 is CASSLKAGAQFF. As DNA, the CDR3 is TGTGCCAGCAGCTTGAAGGCGGGGGCGCAGTTCTTC. The chain uses TRBV5-6 and TRBJ2-1, with D possibly being TRBD2 (7 bases). The V and J ends lost 1 base and 12 bases respectively, with 11 bases between them. The CDR3 has 12 amino acids. CDR1 and CDR2 from the germline V gene are SGHDT and YYEEEE.